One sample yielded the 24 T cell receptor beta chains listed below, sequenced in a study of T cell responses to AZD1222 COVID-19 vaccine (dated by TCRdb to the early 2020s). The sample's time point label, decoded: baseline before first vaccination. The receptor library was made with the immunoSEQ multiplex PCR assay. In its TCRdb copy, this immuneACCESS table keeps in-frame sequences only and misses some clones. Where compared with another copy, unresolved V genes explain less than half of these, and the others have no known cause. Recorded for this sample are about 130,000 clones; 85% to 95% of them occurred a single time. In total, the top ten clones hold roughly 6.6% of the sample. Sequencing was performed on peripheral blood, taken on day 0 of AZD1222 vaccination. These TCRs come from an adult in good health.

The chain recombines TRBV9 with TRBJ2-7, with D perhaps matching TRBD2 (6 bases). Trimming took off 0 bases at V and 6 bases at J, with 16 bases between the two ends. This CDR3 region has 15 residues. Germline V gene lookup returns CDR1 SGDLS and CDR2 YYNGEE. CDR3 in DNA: TGTGCCAGCAGCGTAGATAGAGGAGGGAAAGGCGAGCAGTACTTC. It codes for CASSVDRGGKGEQYF.

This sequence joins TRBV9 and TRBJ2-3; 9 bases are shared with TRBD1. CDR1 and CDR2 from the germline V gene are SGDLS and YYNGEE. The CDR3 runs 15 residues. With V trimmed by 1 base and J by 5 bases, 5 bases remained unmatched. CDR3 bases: TGTGCCAGCAGCGTAAAAGGGACAGGGTTAGATACGCAGTATTTT. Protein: CASSVKGTGLDTQYF.

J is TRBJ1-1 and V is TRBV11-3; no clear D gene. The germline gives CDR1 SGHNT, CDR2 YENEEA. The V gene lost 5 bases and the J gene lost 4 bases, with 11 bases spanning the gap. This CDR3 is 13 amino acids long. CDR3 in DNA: TGTGCCAGCAGCCTCGACCCCCGCACTGAAGCTTTCTTT. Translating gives CASSLDPRTEAFF.

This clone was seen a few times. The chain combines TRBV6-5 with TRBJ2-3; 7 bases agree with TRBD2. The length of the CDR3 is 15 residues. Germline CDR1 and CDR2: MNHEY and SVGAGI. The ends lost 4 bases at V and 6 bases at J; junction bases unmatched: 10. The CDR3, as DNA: TGTGCCAGCAGTTGGCGCGGGAGCCTGGCGGATACGCAGTATTTT. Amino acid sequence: CASSWRGSLADTQYF.

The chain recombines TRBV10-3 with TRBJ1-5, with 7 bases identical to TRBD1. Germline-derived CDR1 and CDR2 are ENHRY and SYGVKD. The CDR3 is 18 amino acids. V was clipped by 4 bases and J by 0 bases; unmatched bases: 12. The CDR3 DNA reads TGTGCCATCAGTGCCGAGAGACAGGGAGTTATTAGCAATCAGCCCCAGCATTTT. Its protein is CAISAERQGVISNQPQHF.

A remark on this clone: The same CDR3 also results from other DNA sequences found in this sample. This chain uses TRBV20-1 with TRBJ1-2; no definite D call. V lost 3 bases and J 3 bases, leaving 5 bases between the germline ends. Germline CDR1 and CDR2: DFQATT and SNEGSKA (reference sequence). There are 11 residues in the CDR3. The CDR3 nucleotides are TGCAGTGCTAGCGTGGACTATGGCTACACCTTC. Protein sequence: CSASVDYGYTF.

The CDR3: CASSLERAREQYF. Here the CDR3 DNA reads TGTGCCAGCAGCTTAGAGAGAGCAAGGGAGCAGTACTTC. V gene TRBV7-8 combines with J gene TRBJ2-7; D remains ambiguous. CDR1 is SGHVS and CDR2 is FQNEAQ in the germline V gene. V was cut by 1 base and J by 7 bases, with 11 bases left in between. The CDR3 loop spans 13 amino acids.

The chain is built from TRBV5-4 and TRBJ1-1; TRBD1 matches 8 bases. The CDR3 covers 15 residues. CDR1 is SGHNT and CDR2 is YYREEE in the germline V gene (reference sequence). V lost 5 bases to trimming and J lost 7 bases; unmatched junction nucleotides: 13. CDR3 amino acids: CASRGQGLSSGEAFF. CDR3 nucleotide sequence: TGTGCCAGCAGAGGACAGGGACTCTCATCCGGTGAAGCTTTCTTT.

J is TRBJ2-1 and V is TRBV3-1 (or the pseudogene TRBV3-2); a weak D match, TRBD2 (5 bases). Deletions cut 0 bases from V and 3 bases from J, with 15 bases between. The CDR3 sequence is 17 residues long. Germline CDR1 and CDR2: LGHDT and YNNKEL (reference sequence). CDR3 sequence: CASSQDHKRTLYNEQFF. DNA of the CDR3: TGTGCCAGCAGCCAAGATCATAAGCGGACCCTCTACAATGAGCAGTTCTTC.

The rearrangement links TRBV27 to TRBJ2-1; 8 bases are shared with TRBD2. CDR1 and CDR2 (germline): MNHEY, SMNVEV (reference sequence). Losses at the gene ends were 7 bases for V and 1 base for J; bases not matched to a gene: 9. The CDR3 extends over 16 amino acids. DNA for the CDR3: TGTGCCAGCATTCCGACCGGGACTAGTTCCTACAATGAGCAGTTCTTC. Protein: CASIPTGTSSYNEQFF.

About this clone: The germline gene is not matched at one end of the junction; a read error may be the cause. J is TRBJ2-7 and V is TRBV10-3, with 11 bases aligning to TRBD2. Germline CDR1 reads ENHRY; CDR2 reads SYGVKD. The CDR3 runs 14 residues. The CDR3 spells CAVSPGLADYEQYF. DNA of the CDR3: TGTGCCGTCAGTCCGGGACTAGCGGACTACGAGCAGTACTTC.

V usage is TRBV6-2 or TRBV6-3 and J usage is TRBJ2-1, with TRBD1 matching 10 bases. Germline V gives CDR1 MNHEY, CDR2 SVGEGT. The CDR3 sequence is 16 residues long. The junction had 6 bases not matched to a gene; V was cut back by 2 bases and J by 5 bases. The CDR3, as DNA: TGTGCCAGCAGTTACCTCGGACAGGGGGTCAACAATGAGCAGTTCTTC. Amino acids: CASSYLGQGVNNEQFF.

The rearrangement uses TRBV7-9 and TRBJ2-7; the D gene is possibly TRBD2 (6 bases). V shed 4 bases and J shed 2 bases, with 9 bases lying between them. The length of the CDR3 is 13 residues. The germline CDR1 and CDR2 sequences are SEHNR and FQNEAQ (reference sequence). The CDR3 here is CASSYPGAYEQYF. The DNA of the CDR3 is TGTGCCAGCAGCTATCCGGGGGCCTACGAGCAGTACTTC.

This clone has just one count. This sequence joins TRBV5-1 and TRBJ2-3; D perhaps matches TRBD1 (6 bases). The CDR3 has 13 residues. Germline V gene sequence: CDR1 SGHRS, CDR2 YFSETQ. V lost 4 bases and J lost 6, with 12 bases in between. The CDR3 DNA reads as TGCGCCAGCAGCCTACAGGGTTCGGATACGCAGTATTTT. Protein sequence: CASSLQGSDTQYF.

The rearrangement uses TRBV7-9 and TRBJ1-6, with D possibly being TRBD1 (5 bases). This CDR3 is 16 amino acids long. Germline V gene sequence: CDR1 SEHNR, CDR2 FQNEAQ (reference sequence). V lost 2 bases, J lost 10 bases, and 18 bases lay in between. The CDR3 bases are TGTGCCAGCAGCTTACCCGCCCAGGCAGGGCCGTCACCCCTCCACTTT. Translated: CASSLPAQAGPSPLHF.

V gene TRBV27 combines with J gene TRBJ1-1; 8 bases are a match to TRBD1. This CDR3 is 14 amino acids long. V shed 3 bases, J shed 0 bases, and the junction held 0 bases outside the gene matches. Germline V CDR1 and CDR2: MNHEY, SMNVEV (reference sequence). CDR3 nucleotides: TGTGCCAGCAGTTTGACAGGGGTGAACACTGAAGCTTTCTTT. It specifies CASSLTGVNTEAFF.

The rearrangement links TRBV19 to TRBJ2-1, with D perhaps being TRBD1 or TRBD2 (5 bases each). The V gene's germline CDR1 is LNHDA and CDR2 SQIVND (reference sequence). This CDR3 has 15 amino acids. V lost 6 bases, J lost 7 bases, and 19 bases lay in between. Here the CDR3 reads CASSNGGVVGNEQFF. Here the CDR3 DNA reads TGTGCCAGTAGCAATGGGGGAGTAGTCGGGAATGAGCAGTTCTTC. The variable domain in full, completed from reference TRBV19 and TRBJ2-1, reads DGGITQSPKYLFRKEGQNVTLSCEQNLNHDAMYWYRQDPGQGLRLIYYSQIVNDFQKGDIAEGYSVSREKKESFPLTVTSAQKNPTAFYLCASSNGGVVGNEQFFGPGTRLTVL.

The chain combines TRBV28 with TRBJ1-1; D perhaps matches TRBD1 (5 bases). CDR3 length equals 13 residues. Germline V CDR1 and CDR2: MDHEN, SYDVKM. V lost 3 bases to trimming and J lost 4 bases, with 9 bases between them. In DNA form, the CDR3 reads TGTGCCAGCAGTTTTGCCGGGGGCACTGAAGCTTTCTTT. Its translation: CASSFAGGTEAFF.

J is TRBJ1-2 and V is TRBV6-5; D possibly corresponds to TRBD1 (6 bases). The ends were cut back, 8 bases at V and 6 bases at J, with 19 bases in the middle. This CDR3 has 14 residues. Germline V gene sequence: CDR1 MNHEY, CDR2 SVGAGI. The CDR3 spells CASGTRGSTNGYTF. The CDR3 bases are TGTGCCAGCGGGACCAGGGGATCAACTAATGGCTACACCTTC.

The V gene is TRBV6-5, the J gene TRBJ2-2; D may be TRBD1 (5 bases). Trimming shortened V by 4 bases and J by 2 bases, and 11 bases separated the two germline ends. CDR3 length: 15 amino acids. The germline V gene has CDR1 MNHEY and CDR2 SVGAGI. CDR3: CASSWSGFNTGELFF. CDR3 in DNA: TGTGCCAGCAGTTGGTCAGGGTTTAACACCGGGGAGCTGTTTTTT.

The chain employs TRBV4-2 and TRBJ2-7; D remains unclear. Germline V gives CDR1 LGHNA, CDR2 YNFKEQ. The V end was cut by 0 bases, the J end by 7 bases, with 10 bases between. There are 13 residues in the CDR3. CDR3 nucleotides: TGTGCCAGCAGCCAAGATGGTGTGGGAGAGCAGTACTTC. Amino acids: CASSQDGVGEQYF.

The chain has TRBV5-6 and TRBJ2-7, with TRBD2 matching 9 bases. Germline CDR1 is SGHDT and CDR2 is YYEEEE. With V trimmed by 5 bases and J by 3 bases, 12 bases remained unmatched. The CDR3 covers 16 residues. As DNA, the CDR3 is TGTGCCAGCAGTCCCACTTCTAGCGGGATCCTCTACGAGCAGTACTTC. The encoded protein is CASSPTSSGILYEQYF.

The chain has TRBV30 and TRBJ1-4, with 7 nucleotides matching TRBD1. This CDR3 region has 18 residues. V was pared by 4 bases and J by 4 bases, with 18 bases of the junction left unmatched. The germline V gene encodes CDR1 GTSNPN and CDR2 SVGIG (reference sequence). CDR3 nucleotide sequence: TGTGCCTGGACGGTCTACAGGGGCATGCAATGCCTTAATGAAAAACTGTTTTTT. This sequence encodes CAWTVYRGMQCLNEKLFF.

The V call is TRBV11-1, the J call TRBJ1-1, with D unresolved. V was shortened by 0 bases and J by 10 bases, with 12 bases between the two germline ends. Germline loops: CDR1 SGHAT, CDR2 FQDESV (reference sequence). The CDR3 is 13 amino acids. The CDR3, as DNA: TGTGCCAGCAGCTTAGCATTGGTCCCACCAGCTTTCTTT. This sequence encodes CASSLALVPPAFF. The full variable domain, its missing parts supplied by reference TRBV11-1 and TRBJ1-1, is EAEVAQSPRYKITEKSQAVAFWCDPISGHATLYWYRQILGQGPELLVQFQDESVVDDSQLPKDRFSAERLKGVDSTLKIQPAELGDSAMYLCASSLALVPPAFFGQGTRLTVV.